Below, one TCR beta chain is given with its context. Profiling relied on immunoSEQ multiplex PCR, and the TCRdb table lists in-frame clones only, not all of them. The data hold 150,000 to 200,000 clones, with 75% to 90% observed a single time. This sample stems from a study of blood T cell repertoires in COVID-19. About the study: The samples span acute and convalescent COVID-19 from the United States, Italy and Spain. Sample material is recorded as cDNA or gDNA derived from T cells, B-cell-depleted T cells, or PBMCs.

The CDR3 has 16 residues. Germline values: CDR1 LNHDA, CDR2 SQIVND (reference sequence). With 6 bases clipped from V and 0 bases from J, the junction kept 8 bases outside the gene matches. This TCR was recovered from a man aged 60 to 75 with acute or convalescent COVID-19. Source material: peripheral blood. The chain is built from TRBV19 and TRBJ1-5; 7 bases fit TRBD1. In DNA form, the CDR3 reads TGTGCCAGTAGGCCCCTCGGACAGGTTAGCAATCAGCCCCAGCATTTT. Translation: CASRPLGQVSNQPQHF.